This T cell receptor beta chain derives from a study of blood T cell repertoires in COVID-19. The wider study: Spain, Italy and the United States supplied samples that represented acute and convalescent COVID-19.

Using immunoSEQ multiplex PCR, the repertoire was profiled, and TCRdb retains in-frame clones only, with some absent. Of 150,000 to 200,000 clones detected, less than 90% appear once; the ten largest clones hold approximately 0.75%. The CDR3 consists of 15 residues. The V and J ends lost 5 bases and 4 bases, in that order; junction bases with no gene match: 8. Looked up from germline, CDR1 is SEHNR and CDR2 is FQNEAQ (reference sequence). This rearrangement joins TRBV7-9 to TRBJ2-3, with 8 nucleotides matching TRBD2. Sequencing was performed on peripheral blood. This clonotype was sampled from an older woman with acute or convalescent COVID-19. CDR3 bases: TGTGCCAGCAGCCCAGGACTAGCTGGGTCAGATACGCAGTATTTT. Residues: CASSPGLAGSDTQYF.